These 15 T cell receptor beta chains share one sample of origin, sequenced in a study of TIL therapy for anti-PD-1-resistant metastatic lung cancer. The immunoSEQ assay was v3. Clones were sequenced by immunoSEQ multiplex PCR, and TCRdb holds only the in-frame ones, with some missing. The table includes about 50,000 clones, roughly 78% detected once. This sample's time point: pre-treatment sample, taken before nivolumab and TIL therapy. The source was blood, collected at baseline. The receptors originated from a woman between 30 and 80 years old with non-small cell lung cancer.

The rearrangement uses TRBV7-3 and TRBJ2-3; D not certain. The V end was cut by 1 base, the J end by 4 bases, with 6 bases between. The CDR3 consists of 13 residues. Germline lookup yields CDR1 SGHTA and CDR2 FQGTGA. The DNA for the CDR3 is TGTGCCAGCAGCTTAATGGACCCAGATACGCAGTATTTT. Its translation: CASSLMDPDTQYF.

The sample holds a few counts of this clone. This chain joins TRBV11-2 and TRBJ2-3, with D unresolved. The V gene's germline CDR1 is SGHAT and CDR2 FQNNGV. Trimming cost V 0 bases and J 3 bases, with 7 bases left between them. CDR3 size: 14 residues. The CDR3 protein is CASSLELSTDTQYF. The CDR3 nucleotides read TGTGCCAGCAGCTTAGAGTTGTCAACAGATACGCAGTATTTT.

The chain carries TRBV2 and TRBJ2-7, with a weak D call TRBD1 (6 bases). Deletions cut 10 bases from V and 0 bases from J, with 16 bases between. This CDR3 comprises 14 residues. Germline V CDR1 and CDR2: SNHLY, FYNNEI. The CDR3 loop is CATRGGRGSYEQYF. CDR3 nucleotide sequence: TGTGCCACCCGGGGCGGCAGGGGCTCCTACGAGCAGTACTTC. Full variable domain (missing parts from reference TRBV2 and TRBJ2-7): EPEVTQTPSHQVTQMGQEVILRCVPISNHLYFYWYRQILGQKVEFLVSFYNNEISEKSEIFDDQFSVERPDGSNFTLKIRSTKLEDSAMYFCATRGGRGSYEQYFGPGTRLTVT.

The V and J genes are TRBV7-8 and TRBJ1-1; 7 bases fit TRBD1. V lost 3 bases, J lost 2 bases, and 6 bases stayed unmatched. Germline V lookup: CDR1 SGHVS, CDR2 FQNEAQ. The CDR3 spans 15 residues. This CDR3 reads CASSFRTGRNTEAFF. The CDR3, as DNA: TGTGCCAGCAGCTTTCGGACAGGCCGCAACACTGAAGCTTTCTTT. Full variable domain (outside the CDR3, taken from reference TRBV7-8 and TRBJ1-1): GAGVSQSPRYKVAKRGQDVALRCDPISGHVSLFWYQQALGQGPEFLTYFQNEAQLDKSGLPSDRFFAERPEGSVSTLKIQRTQQEDSAVYLCASSFRTGRNTEAFFGQGTRLTVV.

The V and J genes are TRBV21-1 and TRBJ1-5. TRBV21-1 is a pseudogene locus. The CDR3 runs 16 residues. CDR3 sequence: CASSKKDREVNQPQHF. DNA of the CDR3: TGTGCCAGCAGCAAAAAGGACCGTGAAGTCAATCAGCCCCAGCATTTT.

This clone was detected once. An end of the junction differs from the germline gene, which may be a read error. This chain connects TRBV7-6 to TRBJ2-3, with D unresolved. CDR1 and CDR2 from the germline V gene are SGHVS and FNYEAQ. The CDR3 extends over 14 amino acids. This CDR3 reads CASNLGQLTDTQYF. CDR3 nucleotide sequence: TGTGCCAGCAACTTAGGCCAGTTAACAGATACGCAGTATTTT.

The sample holds a few counts of this clone. The CDR3 region has the DNA TGTGCCAGCAGTTGGGAGGGACGGCAGAACACTGAAGCTTTCTTT. Its translation is CASSWEGRQNTEAFF. The V gene is TRBV6-1, the J gene TRBJ1-1; tentatively, D is TRBD1 (5 bases). V gave up 5 bases and J gave up 1 base, with 14 bases separating them. CDR3 length: 15 residues. In germline, CDR1 is MNHNS, CDR2 SASEGT.

This clone appeared once. The rearrangement joins TRBV13 to TRBJ2-1; possible D gene TRBD1, 6 bases. This CDR3 region has 16 residues. V was shortened by 4 bases and J by 3 bases, with 16 bases between the two germline ends. The germline CDR1 and CDR2 sequences are PRHDT and FYEKMQ (reference sequence). CDR3 residues: CASSSPGHQGYNEQFF. The DNA of the CDR3 is TGTGCCAGCAGCTCCCCGGGACACCAGGGCTACAATGAGCAGTTCTTC.

This clone was counted a few times. The chain has TRBV28 and TRBJ2-7; D is unclear. The V and J ends lost 6 bases and 5 bases respectively, with 11 bases between them. CDR1 and CDR2 (germline): MDHEN, SYDVKM. This CDR3 region has 12 residues. The CDR3 sequence: CASRVNSDEQYF. DNA of the CDR3: TGTGCCAGCAGGGTAAACAGCGACGAGCAGTACTTC. The full variable domain, with the rest looked up from reference TRBV28 and TRBJ2-7, is DVKVTQSSRYLVKRTGEKVFLECVQDMDHENMFWYRQDPGLGLRLIYFSYDVKMKEKGDIPEGYSVSREKKERFSLILESASTNQTSMYLCASRVNSDEQYFGPGTRLTVT.

V gene TRBV29-1 combines with J gene TRBJ1-2; D call uncertain. This CDR3 contains 14 residues. The ends were cut back, 5 bases at V and 1 base at J, with 14 bases in the middle. The germline gives CDR1 SQVTM, CDR2 ANQGSEA. This chain's CDR3 is CSVTGVSLNYGYTF. The CDR3 coding sequence is TGCAGCGTTACTGGGGTCAGCCTTAACTATGGCTACACCTTC.

The chain couples TRBV7-9 to TRBJ2-5; tentative D call: TRBD2 (5 bases). Trimming removed 5 bases from V and 7 bases from J, with 20 bases in between. CDR1 and CDR2 (germline): SEHNR, FQNEAQ (reference sequence). There are 15 residues in the CDR3. The CDR3 DNA reads as TGTGCCAGCAGCCCCGCCGGGAACCCTTGGACGACCCAGTACTTC. Translated: CASSPAGNPWTTQYF.

The chain links TRBV2 to TRBJ2-1, with TRBD1 identical over 7 bases. The germline V gene has CDR1 SNHLY and CDR2 FYNNEI. The CDR3 is made up of 12 amino acids. J lost 9 bases, V lost 7 bases, and 6 bases had no gene match. CDR3 nucleotides: TGTGCCAGCAATACAGGGGAAGGTGAGCAGTTCTTC. This sequence encodes CASNTGEGEQFF.

The chain is built from TRBV15 and TRBJ2-5; 8 positions match TRBD2. Matching the DNA end better, TRBJ2-7 makes the J call doubtful. The CDR3 totals 16 residues. Looked up from germline, CDR1 is LNHNV and CDR2 is YYDKDF (reference sequence). The CDR3 coding sequence is TGTGCCACCAGCAGAGAAGGCGGGGGGCGATCCTACGAGCAGTACTTC. As protein: CATSREGGGRSYEQYF.

The chain combines TRBV11-3 with TRBJ2-7, with 8 nucleotides matching TRBD1. The trim removed 5 bases at V and 6 bases at J, leaving 9 bases unmatched. Looked up from germline, CDR1 is SGHNT and CDR2 is YENEEA. The CDR3 extends over 14 amino acids. The chain's CDR3 is CASSEGQAPCEQYF. The CDR3 region has the DNA TGTGCCAGCAGCGAGGGACAGGCCCCCTGCGAGCAGTACTTC.

The chain links TRBV5-4 to TRBJ1-3; D perhaps matches TRBD1 (5 bases). The CDR3 is 14 amino acids. The germline V and J ends were trimmed by 1 base and 2 bases, with 7 bases remaining between them. Germline V lookup: CDR1 SGHNT, CDR2 YYREEE (reference sequence). For the CDR3, the DNA is TGTGCCAGCAGCTTGTGGGGGACTGGAAACACCATATATTTT. The encoded protein is CASSLWGTGNTIYF.